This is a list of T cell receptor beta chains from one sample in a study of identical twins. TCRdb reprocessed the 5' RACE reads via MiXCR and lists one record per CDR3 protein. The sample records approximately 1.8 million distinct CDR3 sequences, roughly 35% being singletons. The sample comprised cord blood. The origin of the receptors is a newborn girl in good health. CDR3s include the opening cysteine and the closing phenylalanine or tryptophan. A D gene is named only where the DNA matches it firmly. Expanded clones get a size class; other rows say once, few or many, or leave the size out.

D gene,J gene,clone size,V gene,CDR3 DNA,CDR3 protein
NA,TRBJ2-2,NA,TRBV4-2,TGTGCCAGCAGCCAAGATTGTGTAAACCCACTAGTCGCCGGGGAGCTGTTTTTT,CASSQDCVNPLVAGELFF
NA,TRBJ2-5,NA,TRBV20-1,TGCAGTGCCGTACGGGGGAGGAGGGTCTTGAGCAATGAGCAGTACTTC,CSAVRGRRVLSNEQYF
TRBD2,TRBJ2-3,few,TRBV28,TGTGCCAGCACGCGGGAGCCAGATACGCAGTATTTT,CASTREPDTQYF
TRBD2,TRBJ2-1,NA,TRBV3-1,TGTGCCAGCAGCCAACTCACTAGCGGGGCCTACAATGAGCAGTTCTTC,CASSQLTSGAYNEQFF
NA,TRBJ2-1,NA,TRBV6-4,TGTGCCAGCAGTAGTGGGACTCAAGGAACAAACAATGAGCAGTTCTTC,CASSSGTQGTNNEQFF
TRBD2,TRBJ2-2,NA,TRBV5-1,TGCGCCAGCAGCTTTATTAGCGGGGCAAACACCGGGGAGCTGTTTTTT,CASSFISGANTGELFF
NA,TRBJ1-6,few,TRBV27,TGTGCCAGCAGTTTATGGCAAAACTATAATTCACCCCTCCACTTT,CASSLWQNYNSPLHF
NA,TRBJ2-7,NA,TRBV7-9,TGTGCCAGCAGCCACCCGGGACAAACCCCCTACGAGCAGTACTTC,CASSHPGQTPYEQYF
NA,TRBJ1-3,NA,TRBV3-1,TGTGCCAGCAGCCAAAGTCGCTCTGGAAACACCATATATTTT,CASSQSRSGNTIYF
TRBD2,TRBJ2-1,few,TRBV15,TGTGCCACCAGCGCAAGTACTAGCGGAGCCTACAATGAGCAGTTCTTC,CATSASTSGAYNEQFF
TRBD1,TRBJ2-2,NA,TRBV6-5,TGTGCCAGCAGTTATTACTTAGGGACAGCAAACACCGGGGAGCTGTTTTTT,CASSYYLGTANTGELFF
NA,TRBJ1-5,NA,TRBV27,TGTGCCAGCAGTTTAAAGGCCGGGAGCCAGCCCCAGCATTTT,CASSLKAGSQPQHF
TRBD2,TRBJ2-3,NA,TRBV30,TGTGCCTGGAGCCTTGGACTAGCGGGGGGGACAGATACGCAGTATTTT,CAWSLGLAGGTDTQYF
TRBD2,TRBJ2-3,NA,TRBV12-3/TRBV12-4,TGTGCCAGCAGGGAGACTAGCGGCACAGATACGCAGTATTTT,CASRETSGTDTQYF
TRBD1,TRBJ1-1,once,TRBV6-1,TGTGCCAGCAGTGTGGCAGGGGGCTTTAACACTGAAGCTTTCTTT,CASSVAGGFNTEAFF
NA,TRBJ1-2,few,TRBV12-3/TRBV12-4,TGTGCCAGCCTACCTCAGGGTAGGACAGCTAACTATGGCTACACCTTC,CASLPQGRTANYGYTF
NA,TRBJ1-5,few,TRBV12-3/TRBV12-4,TGTGCCAGCAGTTTGGGGGTCGGGGCCGGGAGCGGGAGTCAGCCCCAGCATTTT,CASSLGVGAGSGSQPQHF
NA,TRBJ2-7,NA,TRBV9,TGTGCCAGCAGCGTAGAATCCGGGGCGAACTACGAGCAGTACTTC,CASSVESGANYEQYF
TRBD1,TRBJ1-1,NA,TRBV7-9,TGTGCCAGCAGCTTACCCCGACAGGGATTGAACACTGAAGCTTTCTTT,CASSLPRQGLNTEAFF
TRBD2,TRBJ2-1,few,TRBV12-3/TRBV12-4,TGTGCCAGCGAACAGGGACTAGCGGGAGGAAATGAGCAGTTCTTC,CASEQGLAGGNEQFF
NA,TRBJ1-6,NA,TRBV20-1,TGCAGTGCTAGAGGGAGAGGGAATAATTCACCCCTCCACTTT,CSARGRGNNSPLHF
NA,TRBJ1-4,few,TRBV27,TGTGCCAGCAGTCGGGCCATTTTCGGTGAAAAACTGTTTTTT,CASSRAIFGEKLFF
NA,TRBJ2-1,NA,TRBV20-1,TGCAGTGCTTTCGGACGGGGGCCTTCCTACAATGAGCAGTTCTTC,CSAFGRGPSYNEQFF
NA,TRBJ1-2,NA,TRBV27,TGTGCCAGCAGTACGGTCAGACCTGCTAACTATGGCTACACCTTC,CASSTVRPANYGYTF
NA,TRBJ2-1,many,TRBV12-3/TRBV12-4,TGTGCCAGCAGTCCCCGGACTATTCTAAATGAGCAGTTCTTC,CASSPRTILNEQFF
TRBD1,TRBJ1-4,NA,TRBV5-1,TGCGCCAGCAGCGTTCCGACAGGGGGCGGCAATGAAAAACTGTTTTTT,CASSVPTGGGNEKLFF
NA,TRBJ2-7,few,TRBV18,TGTGCCAGCTCACCAGACCCGAGCGGCGAGCAGTACTTC,CASSPDPSGEQYF
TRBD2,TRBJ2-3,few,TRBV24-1,TGTGCCACCGAGCGGGGAGACACAGATACGCAGTATTTT,CATERGDTDTQYF
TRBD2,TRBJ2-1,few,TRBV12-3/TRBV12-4,TGTGCCAGCATCCAGACTAGCGGGAGAGATGAGCAGTTCTTC,CASIQTSGRDEQFF
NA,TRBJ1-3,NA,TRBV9,TGTGCCAGCAGCGGCTACCGAGGGGCTGGAAACACCATATATTTT,CASSGYRGAGNTIYF
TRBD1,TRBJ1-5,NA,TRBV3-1,TGTGCCAGCAGCCAAGCCCAGGGGGGCAATCAGCCCCGGCATTTT,CASSQAQGGNQPRHF
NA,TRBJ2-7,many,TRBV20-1,TGCAGTGCTAGAGATCTCATAGGGGCCTACGAGCAGTACTTC,CSARDLIGAYEQYF
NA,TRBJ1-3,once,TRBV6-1,TGTGCCAGCAGTGAAGCGCTTCCGTGGGGCTCTGGAAACACCATATATTTT,CASSEALPWGSGNTIYF
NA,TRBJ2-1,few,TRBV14,TGTGCCAGCAGCCAAGACGGCAGGGTGGGGTACAATGAGCAGTTCTTC,CASSQDGRVGYNEQFF
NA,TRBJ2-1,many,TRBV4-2,TGTGCCAGCACCTTAACGGGTTCAGGGGTGTGGGAGCAGTTCTTC,CASTLTGSGVWEQFF
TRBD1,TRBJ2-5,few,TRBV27,TGTGCCAGCGGACACTGGGACAGACAAGAGACCCAGTACTTC,CASGHWDRQETQYF
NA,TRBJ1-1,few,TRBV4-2,TGTGCCAGCATCCAAGGTCGTCTGGGGTTGAACACTGAAGCTTTCTTT,CASIQGRLGLNTEAFF